This TCR beta chain emerged from a study of siplizumab effects on memory and regulatory T cells. On the study more broadly: Each responder-stimulator pair had a siplizumab about 1 ug/mL reaction and a drug-free control.

Cells that made up the mixed lymphocyte reaction were cocultured at 37°C for about six days. Study-level points and caveats: Contribution to the alloresponse seemed major for naive T cells, which also seemed more diverse than memory cells.

Comment on this clone: Its antigen is unknown.

CDR3 length equals 14 residues. The germline V and J ends were trimmed by 4 bases and 3 bases, with 13 bases remaining between them. Germline CDR1 SGHRS, CDR2 YFSETQ. TCRdb's copy holds only in-frame clones and misses some; the assay was immunoSEQ multiplex PCR. This table has more than 9,500 clones, around half appearing once. V gene TRBV5-1 combines with J gene TRBJ1-1; D gene ambiguous. This TCR derives from a human donor in good health; the cells came from an allogeneic mixed lymphocyte reaction. Some clones in this sample may be carry-over from other donors' samples. Sequencing was carried out using CFSE-low (dividing) CD8+ T cells sorted from an allogeneic mixed lymphocyte reaction. Here the CDR3 DNA reads TGCGCCAGCAGCGTTGGGGAGGGTTACACTGAAGCTTTCTTT. Translating gives CASSVGEGYTEAFF.